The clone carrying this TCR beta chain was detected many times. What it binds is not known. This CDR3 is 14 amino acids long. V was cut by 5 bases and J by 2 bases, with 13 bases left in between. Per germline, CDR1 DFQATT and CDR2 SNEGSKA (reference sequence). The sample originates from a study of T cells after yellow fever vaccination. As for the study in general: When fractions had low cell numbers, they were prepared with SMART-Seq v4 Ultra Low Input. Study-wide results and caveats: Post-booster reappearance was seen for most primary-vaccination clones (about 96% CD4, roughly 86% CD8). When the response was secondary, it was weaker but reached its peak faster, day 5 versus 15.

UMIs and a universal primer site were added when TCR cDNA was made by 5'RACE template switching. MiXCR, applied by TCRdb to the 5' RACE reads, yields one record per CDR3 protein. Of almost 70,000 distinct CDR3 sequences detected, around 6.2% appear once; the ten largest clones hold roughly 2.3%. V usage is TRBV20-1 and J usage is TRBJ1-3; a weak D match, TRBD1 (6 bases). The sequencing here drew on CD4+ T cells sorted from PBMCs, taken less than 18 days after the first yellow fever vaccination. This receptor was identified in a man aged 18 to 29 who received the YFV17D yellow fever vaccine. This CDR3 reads CSAPSPGAGNTIYF. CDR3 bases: TGCAGTGCTCCATCCCCAGGGGCTGGAAACACCATATATTTT.